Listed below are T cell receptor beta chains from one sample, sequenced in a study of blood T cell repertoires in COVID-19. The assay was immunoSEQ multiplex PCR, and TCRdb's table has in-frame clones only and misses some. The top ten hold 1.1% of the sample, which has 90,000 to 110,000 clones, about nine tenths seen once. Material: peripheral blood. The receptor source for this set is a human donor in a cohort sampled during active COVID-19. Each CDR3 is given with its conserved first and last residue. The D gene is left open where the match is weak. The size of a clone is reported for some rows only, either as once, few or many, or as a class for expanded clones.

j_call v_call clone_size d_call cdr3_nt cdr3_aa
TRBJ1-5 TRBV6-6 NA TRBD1 TGTGCCAGCAGTTACTCCCCGGACAGGGGGAATCAGCCCCAGCATTTT CASSYSPDRGNQPQHF
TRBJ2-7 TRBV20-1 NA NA TGCAGTGGCAAACCAACTCACGAGCAGTACTTC CSGKPTHEQYF
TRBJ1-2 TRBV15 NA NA TGTGCCACCAGCAGAGAGGGGGGGTCACGCGGCTACACCTTC CATSREGGSRGYTF
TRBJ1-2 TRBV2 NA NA TGTGCCAGCAGGGCCCCACAGGGCCCCTATGGCTACACCTTC CASRAPQGPYGYTF
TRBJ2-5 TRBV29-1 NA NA TGCAGCGCCGGACTCTCTCAGGTCCAGTACTTC CSAGLSQVQYF
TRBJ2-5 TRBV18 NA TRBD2 TGTGCCAGCTCACCAAGGGCGGGAGAAGAGACCCAGTACTTC CASSPRAGEETQYF
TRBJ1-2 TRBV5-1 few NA TGCGCCAGCAGCTTGGTCTTAGGACAGAACTATGGCTACACCTTC CASSLVLGQNYGYTF
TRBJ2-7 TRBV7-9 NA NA TGTGCCAGCAGCTTAGCGGGAGATCGTCGGGGCGAGCAGTACTTC CASSLAGDRRGEQYF
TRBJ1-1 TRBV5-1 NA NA TGCGCCAGCAGCTTGGCCGGGGGAGGCACTGAAGCTTTCTTT CASSLAGGGTEAFF
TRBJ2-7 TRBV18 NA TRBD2 TGTGCCAGCTCTCCGGGGACTAGCGGGGGCTACGAGCAGTACTTC CASSPGTSGGYEQYF
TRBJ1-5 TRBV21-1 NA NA TGTGCCAGCAGCAAAGAGGCAGAGTGGGGACACAATCAGCCCCAGCATTTT CASSKEAEWGHNQPQHF
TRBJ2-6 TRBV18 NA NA TGTGCCAGCTCACCACGGAGGAACCAGGTCTCTGGGGCCAACGTCCTGACTTTC CASSPRRNQVSGANVLTF
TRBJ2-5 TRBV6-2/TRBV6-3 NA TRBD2 TGTGCCAGCAGTTACCCATTCTTAACGGGACTAGCGGGGGGACAAGAGACCCAGTACTTC CASSYPFLTGLAGGQETQYF
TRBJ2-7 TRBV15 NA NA TGTGCCACCAGCAGGGACGGGGGTTGGGAGCAGTACTTC CATSRDGGWEQYF
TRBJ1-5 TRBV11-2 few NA TGTGCCAGCAGCTTGACGGTAAACGGGCAGCCCCAGCATTTT CASSLTVNGQPQHF
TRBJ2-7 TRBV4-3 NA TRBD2 TGCGCCAGCAGCCCCGGGACTAGCGGTTACTCCTACGAGCAGTACTTC CASSPGTSGYSYEQYF
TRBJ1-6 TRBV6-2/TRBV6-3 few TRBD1 TGTGCCAGCAGTTCCGGGACAGGGGGCTCACCCCTCCACTTT CASSSGTGGSPLHF
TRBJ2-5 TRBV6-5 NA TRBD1 TGTGCCAGCACCGAGACAGGGGAGGAAGAGACCCAGTACTTC CASTETGEEETQYF
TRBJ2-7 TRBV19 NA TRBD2 TGTGCCAGTAGCCTAAACCGCGGGGGAGGCGAGCAGTACTTC CASSLNRGGGEQYF
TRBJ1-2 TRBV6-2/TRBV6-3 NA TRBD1 TGTGCCAGCAGTTACGGTCAGGGGGCGAGAGTTGACTATGGCTACACCTTC CASSYGQGARVDYGYTF
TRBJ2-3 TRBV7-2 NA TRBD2 TGTGCCAGCAGCTCGCTCCGGACTAGCGGGAGATCGGATACGCAGTATTTT CASSSLRTSGRSDTQYF
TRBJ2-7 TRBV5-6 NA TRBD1 TGTGCCAGCAGCTTGGGACAGGGTTGGGGCGAGCAGTACTTC CASSLGQGWGEQYF
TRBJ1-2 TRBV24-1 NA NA TGTGCCACCAGTGATCCGACAGGAGGAGAGTGGGGCTACACCTTC CATSDPTGGEWGYTF
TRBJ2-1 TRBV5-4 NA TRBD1 TGTGCCAGCAGTCAGACAGGGGGGTCCTACAATGAGCAGTTCTTC CASSQTGGSYNEQFF
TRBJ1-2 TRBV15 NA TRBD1 TGTGCCACCAGCGTAACAGGGGCCCAGGGCTACACCTTC CATSVTGAQGYTF
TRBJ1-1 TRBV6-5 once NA TGTGCCAGCAGTATGGGGGCGCCAACCGAAGCTTTCTTT CASSMGAPTEAFF
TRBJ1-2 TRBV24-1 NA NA TGTGCCACCTCCGACGACGGTGCCGGGGGGCGGAATGGCTACACCTTC CATSDDGAGGRNGYTF
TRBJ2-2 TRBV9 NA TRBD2 TGTGCCAGCAGCGTAGGACCTAGCGGGCCGACCGGGGAGCTGTTTTTT CASSVGPSGPTGELFF
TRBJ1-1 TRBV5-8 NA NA TGTGCCAGCAGCTTGCTAAGGAACACTGAAGCTTTCTTT CASSLLRNTEAFF
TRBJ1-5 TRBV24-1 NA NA TGTGCCACCAGTCGGGGGGGCTCACCCCAGCATTTT CATSRGGSPQHF
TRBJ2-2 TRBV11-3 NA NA TGTGCCAGCAGCTTCGTCGACACCGGGGAGCTGTTTTTT CASSFVDTGELFF
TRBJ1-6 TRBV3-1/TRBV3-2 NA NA TGTGCCAGCAGCCAAAGCCTCACTGGGGCAGCCTATTCACCCCTCCACTTT CASSQSLTGAAYSPLHF
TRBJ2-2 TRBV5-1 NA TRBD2 TGCGCCAGCAGCGGTAGCGGGAGTTTCACCGGGGAGCTGTTTTTT CASSGSGSFTGELFF
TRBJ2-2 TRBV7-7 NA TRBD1 TGTGCTAGCAGCTTAGCCTCGGACAGGGGAACCGGGGAGCTGTTTTTT CASSLASDRGTGELFF
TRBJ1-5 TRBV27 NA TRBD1 TGTGCCAGCAGTTCATTCTCAGGGGGCGCGTATCAGCCCCAGCATTTT CASSSFSGGAYQPQHF
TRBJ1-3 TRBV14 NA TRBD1 TGTGCCAGCAGCCTCCAACAGGGGATCCCTGGAAACACCATATATTTT CASSLQQGIPGNTIYF
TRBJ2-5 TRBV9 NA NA TGTGCCAGCAGCGTAGGAGGGAGCCCCGGGGAGACCCAGTACTTC CASSVGGSPGETQYF
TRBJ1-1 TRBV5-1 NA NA TGCGCCAGCAGCTTGGTAGGGCAGGGAGGGACTGAAGCTTTCTTT CASSLVGQGGTEAFF
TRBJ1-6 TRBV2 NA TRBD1 TGTGCCAGCAGTGAAGTTCAGGGGGGAAACTCACCCCTCCACTTT CASSEVQGGNSPLHF
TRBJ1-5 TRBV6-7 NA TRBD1 TGTGCCAGCAGTTACTCGAGGGACAGGGTTTTCGGCAATCAGCCCCAGCATTTT CASSYSRDRVFGNQPQHF
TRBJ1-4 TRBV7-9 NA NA TGTGCCAGCAGCTTAGAGTCAGGCTTTAATGAAAAACTGTTTTTT CASSLESGFNEKLFF
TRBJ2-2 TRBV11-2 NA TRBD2 TGTGCCAGCAGCTTCCAAGGGACTAGCGGGAACACCGGGGAGCTGTTTTTT CASSFQGTSGNTGELFF
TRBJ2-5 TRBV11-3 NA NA TGTGCCAGCAGCCGCAGGGAAGAAGAGACCCAGTACTTC CASSRREEETQYF
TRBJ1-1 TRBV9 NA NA TGTGCCAGCAGCGTAGCCGTGGGCAACACTGAAGCTTTCTTT CASSVAVGNTEAFF
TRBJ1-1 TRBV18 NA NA TGTGCCAGCTCACCCGGGCTACGGGGCACTGAAGCTTTCTTT CASSPGLRGTEAFF
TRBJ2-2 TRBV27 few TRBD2 TGTGCCAGCAGCCCGGGACTAACCAACACCGGGGAGCTGTTTTTT CASSPGLTNTGELFF
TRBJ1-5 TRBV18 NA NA TGTGCCAGCTCACCAAACCGGGGGGGGGATAGCAATCAGCCCCAGCATTTT CASSPNRGGDSNQPQHF
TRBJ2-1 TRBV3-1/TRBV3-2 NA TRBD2 TGTGCCAGCAGCGAAGCGGGGGGGCCGAGGGAGCAGTTCTTC CASSEAGGPREQFF
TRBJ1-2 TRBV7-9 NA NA TGTGCCAGCAGCTTAGAAGGCCGGGATGGCTACACCTTC CASSLEGRDGYTF
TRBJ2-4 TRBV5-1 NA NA TGCGCCAGCAGCTTGGAGGTGGGCTCCCAACGGAACATTCAGTACTTC CASSLEVGSQRNIQYF
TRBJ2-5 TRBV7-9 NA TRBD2 TGTGCCAGCAGCTTCAGCGGGAGCCGAACTCAAGAGACCCAGTACTTC CASSFSGSRTQETQYF
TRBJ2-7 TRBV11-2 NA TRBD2 TGTGCCAGCAGCTTAGCCTCCTCGGGACTAGCGGGCTACGAGCAGTACTTC CASSLASSGLAGYEQYF
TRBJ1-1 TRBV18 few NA TGTGCCAGCTCACCCTTACCGACAGAGAACACTGAAGCTTTCTTT CASSPLPTENTEAFF
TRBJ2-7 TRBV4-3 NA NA TGCGCCAGCAGCCAAGTAGGGAGGGGGTACGAGCAGTACTTC CASSQVGRGYEQYF